These T cell receptor beta chains were read from a single sample in a study of blood T cell repertoires in COVID-19. Only in-frame clones appear in the TCRdb table, and some are missing; sequencing was by immunoSEQ multiplex PCR. The table lists tens of thousands of clones, approximately 87% of them singletons. The specimen was peripheral blood. The receptor set was obtained from a human donor in a cohort sampled during active COVID-19. Both conserved end residues are part of each CDR3. The D gene is left open where the match is weak. A clone size is listed for some rows: how often the clone was seen (once, few, many), or a class if it is expanded.

TRBD1,TRBV18,-,TRBJ1-3,TGTGCCAGCTCAGGACAGGGGTATGGAAACACCATATATTTT,CASSGQGYGNTIYF
-,TRBV9,-,TRBJ1-2,TGTGCCAGCAGCGGGCTCTATGGCTACACCTTC,CASSGLYGYTF
-,TRBV12-3/TRBV12-4,-,TRBJ1-2,TGTGCCAGCAGCCCTGACAAGAACTATGGCTACACCTTC,CASSPDKNYGYTF
-,TRBV27,once,TRBJ2-3,TGTGCCAGCAGTTTAGGAGTCCTCCGCACAGATACGCAGTATTTT,CASSLGVLRTDTQYF
TRBD1,TRBV7-9,-,TRBJ2-1,TGTGCCAGCAGCGATCAGACAGGGATTAATGAGCAGTTCTTC,CASSDQTGINEQFF
-,TRBV6-5,-,TRBJ1-2,TGTGCCAGCAGTTACTCTAAGGGGGGCTACACCTTC,CASSYSKGGYTF
-,TRBV21-1,once,TRBJ2-5,TGTGCCAGCAGCAAAGACAAGACAGGGGAGGGAGAGACCCAGTACTTC,CASSKDKTGEGETQYF
-,TRBV9,-,TRBJ2-1,TGTGCCAGCAGCGTAGTGGCAGGGGAACGCAATGAGCAGTTCTTC,CASSVVAGERNEQFF
-,TRBV6-2/TRBV6-3,few,TRBJ2-7,TGTGCCAGCAGTTACTCCGACAAGTCCTACGAGCAGTACTTC,CASSYSDKSYEQYF
TRBD1,TRBV29-1,-,TRBJ1-1,TGCAGCGTTGAGATGACAGGGGGCGCGTCTGAAGCTTTCTTT,CSVEMTGGASEAFF
-,TRBV19,-,TRBJ1-6,TGTGCCAGTTCCAGCGGGGGGTCCTATAATTCACCCCTCCACTTT,CASSSGGSYNSPLHF
-,TRBV30,-,TRBJ1-3,TGTGCCTGGAGTAATTTCCAAGCTCGGTCCTCTGGAAACACCATATATTTT,CAWSNFQARSSGNTIYF
-,TRBV5-1,few,TRBJ1-1,TGCGCCAGCAGCTTGTACACAAACACTGAAGCTTTCTTT,CASSLYTNTEAFF
-,TRBV14,few,TRBJ1-1,TGTGCCAGCAGCCAACGGAGGAACACTGAAGCTTTCTTT,CASSQRRNTEAFF
TRBD1,TRBV6-2/TRBV6-3,-,TRBJ1-4,TGTGCCAGCAGTTCGCCCGACAGGGGGGAAGAAAAACTGTTTTTT,CASSSPDRGEEKLFF
TRBD1,TRBV27,-,TRBJ1-2,TGTGCCAGCAGTTCCTGGACAGGGCGACTTTCTAACTATGGCTACACCTTC,CASSSWTGRLSNYGYTF
-,TRBV7-2,few,TRBJ2-6,TGTGCCAGCAGCCCAAAAGTGAGCTCTGGGGCCAACGTCCTGACTTTC,CASSPKVSSGANVLTF
TRBD1,TRBV7-2,-,TRBJ1-2,TGTGCCAGCAGCCTGGGACAGGGGGCGAACTATGGCTACACCTTC,CASSLGQGANYGYTF
-,TRBV7-2,-,TRBJ1-6,TGTGCCAGCAGCCGGACTGATAATTCACCCCTCCACTTT,CASSRTDNSPLHF
-,TRBV4-3,-,TRBJ1-3,TGCGCCAGCAGCCAAGAGAAGAGAAGAGGAAACACCATATATTTT,CASSQEKRRGNTIYF
-,TRBV19,-,TRBJ1-1,TGTGCCAGTAGTATACAGGGAGGTGGCACTGAAGCTTTCTTT,CASSIQGGGTEAFF
-,TRBV6-1,-,TRBJ1-4,TGTGCCAGCAGTGAAGCGCTCGGGCAGGGTAATGAAAAACTGTTTTTT,CASSEALGQGNEKLFF
TRBD1,TRBV18,-,TRBJ1-6,TGTGCCAGCTCAGTTCAGACGACAGGGGCGTACTCACCCCTCCACTTT,CASSVQTTGAYSPLHF
TRBD1,TRBV3-1/TRBV3-2,-,TRBJ1-1,TGTGCCAGCAGCCAAGAGACTTACGGAGGGGGCGGGAGGACTGAAGCTTTCTTT,CASSQETYGGGGRTEAFF
-,TRBV7-2,-,TRBJ2-5,TGTGCCAGCAGCTTAGGGCGGCAAGAGACCCAGTACTTC,CASSLGRQETQYF
TRBD1,TRBV9,-,TRBJ1-4,TGTGCCAGCAGCGTAGCTTCTGACAGGGGCGGAGAAAAACTGTTTTTT,CASSVASDRGGEKLFF